This T cell receptor (beta chain) came from a study of T cell responses to AZD1222 COVID-19 vaccine. Trimming took 5 bases from V and 1 from J, leaving 5 bases between them. This CDR3 region has 12 residues. Findings and limits, study-wide: No repertoire was sampled before or during the peak T cell response, only after it. Seropositive at baseline were only a handful of AZD1222 recipients. It should be noted that donors were predominantly white British and more often female, and clonal diversity was possibly underestimated.

The protocol was immunoSEQ multiplex PCR, while the TCRdb copy is restricted to in-frame clones and leaves out a portion. The sample includes more than 90,000 clones, roughly nine tenths of them seen just once. As concerns this clone: The antigen remains unidentified. The sample carries other DNA sequences with the same CDR3.

V usage is TRBV12-3 or TRBV12-4 and J usage is TRBJ1-1; unclear D gene. The sequences come from peripheral blood, collected on day 0 of AZD1222 vaccination. The origin of this receptor is an adult in good health. CDR3: CASSLGNTEAFF. CDR3 nucleotide sequence: TGTGCCAGCAGTCTCGGGAACACTGAAGCTTTCTTT.